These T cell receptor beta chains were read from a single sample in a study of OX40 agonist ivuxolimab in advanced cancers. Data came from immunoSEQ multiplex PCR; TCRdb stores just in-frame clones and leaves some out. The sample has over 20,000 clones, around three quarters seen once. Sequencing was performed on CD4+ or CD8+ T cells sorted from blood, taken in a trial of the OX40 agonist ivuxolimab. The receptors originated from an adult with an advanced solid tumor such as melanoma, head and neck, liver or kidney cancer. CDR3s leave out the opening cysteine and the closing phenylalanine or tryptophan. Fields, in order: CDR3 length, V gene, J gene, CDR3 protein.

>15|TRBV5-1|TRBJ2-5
ASSLGVLDTMSETQY
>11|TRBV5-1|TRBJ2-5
ASSTGGGETQY
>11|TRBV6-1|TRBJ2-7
ASSPQRALEQY
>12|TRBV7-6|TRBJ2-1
ASSAGLANYEQF
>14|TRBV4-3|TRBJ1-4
ASSQDLPPGYEKLF
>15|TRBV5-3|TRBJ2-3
ARSSGLAGGSTDTQY
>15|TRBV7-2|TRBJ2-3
ASSQRSGGTYTDTQY
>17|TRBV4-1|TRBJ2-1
ASSHLGLAGGFSYNEQF
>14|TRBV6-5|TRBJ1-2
ASSYSNFGNSNGYT
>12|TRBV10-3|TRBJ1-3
ATRDSSSGNTIY
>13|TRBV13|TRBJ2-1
ASSLSGQGANEQF
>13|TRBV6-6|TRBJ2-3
ASSGTSGGADTQY
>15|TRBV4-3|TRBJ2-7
ASSQADEWTGHYEQY
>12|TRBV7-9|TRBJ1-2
ASSIESDRGGYT
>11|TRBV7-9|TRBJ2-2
ATASGGTGELF
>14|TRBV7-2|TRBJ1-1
ASSLGASWGNTEAF
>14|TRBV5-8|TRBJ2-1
ASSERLAGAKKEQF
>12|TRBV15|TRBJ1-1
ATRPGLANTEAF
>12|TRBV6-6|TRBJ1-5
ASSVTGWNQPQH
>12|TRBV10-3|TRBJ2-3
ATGGTSGTDTQY
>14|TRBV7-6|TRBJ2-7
ASSSTSRTGFYEQY
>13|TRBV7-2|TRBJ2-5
ASSLVQGSQETQY
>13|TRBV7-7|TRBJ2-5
ASTPGQGSFETQY
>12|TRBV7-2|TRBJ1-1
ASRIGVLDTEAF
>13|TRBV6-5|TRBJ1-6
ASSYRDRGNSPLH
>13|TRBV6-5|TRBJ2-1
ASSSLGGYYNEQF
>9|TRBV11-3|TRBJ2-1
ASSRDNEQF
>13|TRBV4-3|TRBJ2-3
ASSQDGLSTDTQY
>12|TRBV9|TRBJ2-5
ASSVGTGQETQY
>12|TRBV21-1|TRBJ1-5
ASRQGTGNQPQH
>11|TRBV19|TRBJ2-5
ASSTLVQETQY
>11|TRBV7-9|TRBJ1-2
ASSLEGTGGYT
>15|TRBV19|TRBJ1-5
ASSIFDRANSNQPQH
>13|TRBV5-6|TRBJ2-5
ASSLVAGGPETQY
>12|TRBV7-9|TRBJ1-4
ASSLQGSEGKLF
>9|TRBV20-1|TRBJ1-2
SAPRVSGYT
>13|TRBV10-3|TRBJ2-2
AIRPGQGDTGELF
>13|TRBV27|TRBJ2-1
ASSRGLAGFRGFV
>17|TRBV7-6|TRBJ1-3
ASSLELRPGQGARNTIY
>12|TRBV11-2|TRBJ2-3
ASSLDGSTDTQY
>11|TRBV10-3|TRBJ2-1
AIGTSNIGEQF
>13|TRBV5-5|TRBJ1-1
ASSPTDRLNTEAF
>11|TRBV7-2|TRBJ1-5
ASSLDSGQPQH
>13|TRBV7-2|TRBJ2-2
ASRRLAGETGELF
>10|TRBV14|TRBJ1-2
ASSSNPGGYT
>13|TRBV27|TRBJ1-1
ASSPPGELNLRGF
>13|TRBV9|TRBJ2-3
ASSAGTSNTDTQY
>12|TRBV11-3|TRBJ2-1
ASSLRGGDHEQF
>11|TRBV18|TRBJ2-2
ATWAIGFGELF
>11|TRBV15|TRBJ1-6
ATSREQRRALH
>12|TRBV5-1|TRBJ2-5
ASSPGIPQETQY
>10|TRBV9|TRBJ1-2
ASSGSKNGYT